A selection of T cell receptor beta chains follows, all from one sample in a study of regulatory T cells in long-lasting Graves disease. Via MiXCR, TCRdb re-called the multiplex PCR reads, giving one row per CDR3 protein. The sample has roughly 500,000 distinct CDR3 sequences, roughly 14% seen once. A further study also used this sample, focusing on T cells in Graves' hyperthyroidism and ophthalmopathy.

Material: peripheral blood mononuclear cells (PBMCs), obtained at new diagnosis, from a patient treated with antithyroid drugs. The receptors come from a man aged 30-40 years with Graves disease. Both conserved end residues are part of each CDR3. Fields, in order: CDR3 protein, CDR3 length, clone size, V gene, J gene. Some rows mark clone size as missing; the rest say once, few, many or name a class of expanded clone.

CDR3aa: CASSMGLAGAGDF
len: 13
abundance: many
v_gene: TRBV2
j_gene: TRBJ2-4

CDR3aa: CSVHLVRGKMNTEAFF
len: 16
abundance: .
v_gene: TRBV29-1
j_gene: TRBJ1-1

CDR3aa: CSASLAGGPGYNEQFF
len: 16
abundance: many
v_gene: TRBV20-1
j_gene: TRBJ2-1

CDR3aa: CSAWIYNEQFF
len: 11
abundance: many
v_gene: TRBV20-1
j_gene: TRBJ2-1

CDR3aa: CASSLVGGRVGEQFF
len: 15
abundance: many
v_gene: TRBV7-2
j_gene: TRBJ2-1

CDR3aa: CASSPELLEGYTF
len: 13
abundance: many
v_gene: TRBV5-1
j_gene: TRBJ1-2

CDR3aa: CSARWEGAYEQYF
len: 13
abundance: .
v_gene: TRBV20-1
j_gene: TRBJ2-7

CDR3aa: CASSLRGATGYTF
len: 13
abundance: few
v_gene: TRBV27
j_gene: TRBJ1-2

CDR3aa: CASNPGGGIHYEQYF
len: 15
abundance: many
v_gene: TRBV7-9
j_gene: TRBJ2-7

CDR3aa: CASSNSDRGDTGELFF
len: 16
abundance: .
v_gene: TRBV5-1
j_gene: TRBJ2-2

CDR3aa: CASSPDQGAQYF
len: 12
abundance: many
v_gene: TRBV12-3/TRBV12-4
j_gene: TRBJ2-5

CDR3aa: CASSTYRGKDGYTF
len: 14
abundance: many
v_gene: TRBV7-2
j_gene: TRBJ1-2

CDR3aa: CASSYSARTAEKLFF
len: 15
abundance: many
v_gene: TRBV6-5
j_gene: TRBJ1-4

CDR3aa: CSVEASGRFEQYF
len: 13
abundance: many
v_gene: TRBV29-1
j_gene: TRBJ2-7

CDR3aa: CASSATSGSTNEQFF
len: 15
abundance: few
v_gene: TRBV18
j_gene: TRBJ2-1

CDR3aa: CASTLGTEAFF
len: 11
abundance: many
v_gene: TRBV12-3/TRBV12-4
j_gene: TRBJ1-1

CDR3aa: CASSLAGDGTDTQYF
len: 15
abundance: many
v_gene: TRBV19
j_gene: TRBJ2-3

CDR3aa: CASSLTRTSGSTDTQYF
len: 17
abundance: many
v_gene: TRBV5-1
j_gene: TRBJ2-3

CDR3aa: CASSSGTSGGDEQFF
len: 15
abundance: many
v_gene: TRBV12-3/TRBV12-4
j_gene: TRBJ2-1

CDR3aa: CSAGQGQETQYF
len: 12
abundance: many
v_gene: TRBV20-1
j_gene: TRBJ2-5

CDR3aa: CASSQEGGSNTGELFF
len: 16
abundance: .
v_gene: TRBV5-1
j_gene: TRBJ2-2

CDR3aa: CASRVLEGLSYEQYF
len: 15
abundance: .
v_gene: TRBV5-1
j_gene: TRBJ2-7

CDR3aa: CSARAGTGSYEQYF
len: 14
abundance: many
v_gene: TRBV20-1
j_gene: TRBJ2-7

CDR3aa: CASSYPPGSTDTQYF
len: 15
abundance: .
v_gene: TRBV11-2
j_gene: TRBJ2-3

CDR3aa: CAKRGPQHF
len: 9
abundance: .
v_gene: TRBV19
j_gene: TRBJ1-5

CDR3aa: CASSLRGLEGHEQYF
len: 15
abundance: few
v_gene: TRBV5-1
j_gene: TRBJ2-7

CDR3aa: CATTTGHMNTEAFF
len: 14
abundance: many
v_gene: TRBV6-1
j_gene: TRBJ1-1

CDR3aa: CASSLANADNQPQHF
len: 15
abundance: many
v_gene: TRBV7-9
j_gene: TRBJ1-5

CDR3aa: CATLPRDGSTDTQYF
len: 15
abundance: many
v_gene: TRBV11-2
j_gene: TRBJ2-3

CDR3aa: CSARQGARGNTIYF
len: 14
abundance: many
v_gene: TRBV29-1
j_gene: TRBJ1-3

CDR3aa: CASGLVGLVQETQYF
len: 15
abundance: .
v_gene: TRBV12-5
j_gene: TRBJ2-5

CDR3aa: CASSLVGTNDEQYF
len: 14
abundance: many
v_gene: TRBV5-1
j_gene: TRBJ2-7

CDR3aa: CSAGWESSNEQFF
len: 13
abundance: many
v_gene: TRBV20-1
j_gene: TRBJ2-1

CDR3aa: CSARDPRHFNEQFF
len: 14
abundance: .
v_gene: TRBV20-1
j_gene: TRBJ2-1

CDR3aa: CASSMSGGGNIQYF
len: 14
abundance: .
v_gene: TRBV19
j_gene: TRBJ2-4

CDR3aa: CASSSGNIEQYF
len: 12
abundance: .
v_gene: TRBV5-1
j_gene: TRBJ2-7

CDR3aa: CASSEAGPGAKETQYF
len: 16
abundance: many
v_gene: TRBV6-1
j_gene: TRBJ2-5

CDR3aa: CSALPRGQYQPQHF
len: 14
abundance: many
v_gene: TRBV20-1
j_gene: TRBJ1-5

CDR3aa: CASSPRTSGKVYYNEQFF
len: 18
abundance: few
v_gene: TRBV6-2/TRBV6-3
j_gene: TRBJ2-1

CDR3aa: CASSPRDFFYEQYF
len: 14
abundance: .
v_gene: TRBV14
j_gene: TRBJ2-7

CDR3aa: CASSWGRAVGYTF
len: 13
abundance: .
v_gene: TRBV12-3/TRBV12-4
j_gene: TRBJ1-2

CDR3aa: CAISDTQETQYF
len: 12
abundance: many
v_gene: TRBV10-3
j_gene: TRBJ2-5

CDR3aa: CASSPTGGGRAFF
len: 13
abundance: .
v_gene: TRBV7-9
j_gene: TRBJ1-1

CDR3aa: CSARTGVSYEQYF
len: 13
abundance: few
v_gene: TRBV20-1
j_gene: TRBJ2-7

CDR3aa: CASRRDNSGNTIYF
len: 14
abundance: many
v_gene: TRBV2
j_gene: TRBJ1-3

CDR3aa: CASSLTRLNNEQFF
len: 14
abundance: .
v_gene: TRBV7-3
j_gene: TRBJ2-1

CDR3aa: CASSFSLRQWVQYF
len: 14
abundance: many
v_gene: TRBV12-3/TRBV12-4
j_gene: TRBJ2-3

CDR3aa: CASRPPGTATYEQYF
len: 15
abundance: many
v_gene: TRBV28
j_gene: TRBJ2-7

CDR3aa: CASSLGQGGEKLFF
len: 14
abundance: many
v_gene: TRBV5-8
j_gene: TRBJ1-4

CDR3aa: CASSFFDYEQFF
len: 12
abundance: many
v_gene: TRBV28
j_gene: TRBJ2-1

CDR3aa: CAWSVPGQKAFF
len: 12
abundance: many
v_gene: TRBV30
j_gene: TRBJ2-4

CDR3aa: CSVDGLAGPYNEQFF
len: 15
abundance: many
v_gene: TRBV29-1
j_gene: TRBJ2-1

CDR3aa: CASSYNRDTGELFF
len: 14
abundance: .
v_gene: TRBV6-5
j_gene: TRBJ2-2

CDR3aa: CASSQVLSLYGYTF
len: 14
abundance: many
v_gene: TRBV4-2
j_gene: TRBJ1-2

CDR3aa: CAIRTGDRNGYTF
len: 13
abundance: many
v_gene: TRBV10-3
j_gene: TRBJ1-2

CDR3aa: CASSQPVDGYTF
len: 12
abundance: many
v_gene: TRBV3-1
j_gene: TRBJ1-2